The 25 T cell receptor beta chains below were found in one sample sequenced in a study of cytomegalovirus exposure and HLA in healthy donors. Libraries were prepared by immunoSEQ multiplex PCR; TCRdb keeps only in-frame clonotypes and omits some of them. Among tens of thousands of clones, more than 70% were seen once, and the ten largest hold around 8%. The sample consisted of PBMCs. The source of these receptors is a woman in her late teens or twenties in good health and CMV-seropositive.

This chain connects TRBV19 to TRBJ2-1; D ambiguous. Germline V CDR1 and CDR2: LNHDA, SQIVND (reference sequence). Trimming took 5 bases from V and 5 from J, leaving 7 bases between them. The CDR3 loop spans 12 amino acids. CDR3 in DNA: TGTGCCAGTAGTCCCCGGGACAATGAGCAGTTCTTC. It is translated as CASSPRDNEQFF.

The genes are TRBV7-6 and TRBJ1-6; D is uncertain. Germline CDR1 SGHVS, CDR2 FNYEAQ. Trimming took 1 base from V and 9 from J, leaving 13 bases between them. The length of the CDR3 is 15 residues. CDR3 coding DNA: TGTGCCAGCAGCTTAGGAGGTAGACTTGGTTCACCCCTCCACTTT. It translates to CASSLGGRLGSPLHF.

V and J are TRBV28 and TRBJ1-5; D gene ambiguous. The CDR3 sequence is 13 residues long. CDR1 is MDHEN, CDR2 SYDVKM, per germline. V was trimmed by 4 bases and J by 2 bases, leaving 6 bases between them. The CDR3 region has the DNA TGTGCCAGCAGTTGGTCGGGCAATCAGCCCCAGCATTTT. It translates to CASSWSGNQPQHF.

The chain has TRBV5-1 and TRBJ1-1, with 9 bases aligning to TRBD1. Germline loops: CDR1 SGHRS, CDR2 YFSETQ. Trimming removed 7 bases from V and 2 bases from J; junction bases left unmatched: 9. The CDR3 contains 15 residues. The CDR3 region is CASRRDRGVNTEAFF. The CDR3 DNA sequence: TGCGCCAGCCGTCGCGACAGGGGGGTCAACACTGAAGCTTTCTTT.

V is TRBV5-1 and J is TRBJ2-1, with 12 bases identical to TRBD2. CDR3 size: 16 residues. The J segment lost 12 bases and the V segment lost 0 bases, leaving 10 bases of the junction unmatched. Germline CDR1 SGHRS, CDR2 YFSETQ. The CDR3 sequence is CASSLDGSSGGAAQFF. DNA of the CDR3: TGCGCCAGCAGCTTGGACGGGTCTAGCGGGGGGGCCGCGCAGTTCTTC.

The chain is built from TRBV2 and TRBJ2-7; 10 bases match TRBD2. J was trimmed by 7 bases and V by 9 bases; bases with no gene match: 12. The CDR3 is made up of 14 amino acids. Germline V gene data show CDR1 as SNHLY and CDR2 as FYNNEI. The CDR3 protein is CASQLAGDHGEQYF. The CDR3 coding sequence is TGTGCCAGTCAGCTAGCGGGGGACCACGGTGAGCAGTACTTC. Together with reference TRBV2 and TRBJ2-7, the CDR3 gives the full variable domain: EPEVTQTPSHQVTQMGQEVILRCVPISNHLYFYWYRQILGQKVEFLVSFYNNEISEKSEIFDDQFSVERPDGSNFTLKIRSTKLEDSAMYFCASQLAGDHGEQYFGPGTRLTVT.

The chain couples TRBV28 to TRBJ1-2, with 9 positions matching TRBD1. J gave up 1 base and V 5 bases, and 2 bases lay outside the gene matches. CDR1 is MDHEN, CDR2 SYDVKM, per germline. This CDR3 region has 14 residues. The CDR3: CASSRQGGNYGYTF. CDR3 sequence (DNA): TGTGCCAGCAGTCGACAGGGGGGTAACTATGGCTACACCTTC.

This chain uses TRBV13 with TRBJ1-2; 7 nucleotides line up with TRBD1. V was clipped by 5 bases and J by 2 bases; unmatched bases: 2. From germline, CDR1 is PRHDT and CDR2 FYEKMQ (reference sequence). The CDR3 has 13 residues. In nucleotides, the CDR3 is TGTGCCAGCAGCGCGGACAGGAACTATGGCTACACCTTC. This translates into CASSADRNYGYTF.

The rearrangement links TRBV7-2 to TRBJ1-2; possibly TRBD1 for D (5 bases). The germline gives CDR1 SGHTA, CDR2 FQGNSA. The CDR3 consists of 15 residues. The V and J ends lost 5 bases and 2 bases respectively, with 15 bases between them. The CDR3 DNA reads TGTGCCAGCAGCCCCGGGGCAGGGAGGAACTATGGCTACACCTTC. Amino acid sequence: CASSPGAGRNYGYTF.

The rearrangement uses TRBV28 and TRBJ2-1; 8 bases fit TRBD1. The CDR3 sequence is 15 residues long. Germline V CDR1 and CDR2: MDHEN, SYDVKM. The ends lost 7 bases at V and 6 bases at J; junction bases unmatched: 11. The CDR3 protein is CASNRPGTGINEQFF. CDR3 bases: TGTGCCAGCAACCGCCCCGGGACAGGTATCAATGAGCAGTTCTTC.

The J gene is TRBJ2-5, the V gene TRBV7-3; D ambiguous. Germline assignment: CDR1 SGHTA and CDR2 FQGTGA. The V end lost 5 bases, the J end lost 0 bases, and 7 bases lay between the germline ends. The CDR3 sequence is 13 residues long. The CDR3 sequence is CASSPGYQETQYF. CDR3 DNA: TGTGCCAGCAGCCCCGGGTACCAAGAGACCCAGTACTTC.

This clone came up once. V gene TRBV9 combines with J gene TRBJ1-1; TRBD1 agrees at 7 bases. Germline V gene lookup returns CDR1 SGDLS and CDR2 YYNGEE. The CDR3 extends over 14 amino acids. Trimming removed 6 bases from V and 1 base from J; junction bases left unmatched: 6. CDR3 coding DNA: TGTGCCAGCACCCCAGGGACAGAGAACACTGAAGCTTTCTTT. It translates to CASTPGTENTEAFF.

The chain carries TRBV9 and TRBJ2-5; 7 bases line up with TRBD1. V shed 0 bases, J shed 8 bases, and the junction held 22 bases outside the gene matches. The CDR3 spans 19 residues. Germline V CDR1 and CDR2: SGDLS, YYNGEE. The CDR3 coding sequence is TGTGCCAGCAGCGTAGGCTATATGTATGGACAGGAGCTGAAGAACACCCAGTACTTC. This codes for CASSVGYMYGQELKNTQYF. Supplemented by reference TRBV9 and TRBJ2-5, the full variable domain reads DSGVTQTPKHLITATGQRVTLRCSPRSGDLSVYWYQQSLDQGLQFLIQYYNGEERAKGNILERFSAQQFPDLHSELNLSSLELGDSALYFCASSVGYMYGQELKNTQYFGPGTRLLVL.

This rearrangement joins TRBV19 to TRBJ2-1; 7 bases map to TRBD2. The germline gives CDR1 LNHDA, CDR2 SQIVND (reference sequence). J lost 6 bases, V lost 5 bases, and 7 bases had no gene match. The CDR3 is made up of 14 amino acids. CDR3 protein: CASSFGKRGNEQFF. Here the CDR3 DNA reads TGTGCCAGTAGTTTTGGAAAGCGGGGCAATGAGCAGTTCTTC. Using reference TRBV19 and TRBJ2-1 for the parts outside the CDR3, the full variable domain is DGGITQSPKYLFRKEGQNVTLSCEQNLNHDAMYWYRQDPGQGLRLIYYSQIVNDFQKGDIAEGYSVSREKKESFPLTVTSAQKNPTAFYLCASSFGKRGNEQFFGPGTRLTVL.

The chain carries TRBV19 and TRBJ1-5; TRBD1 might be the D (6 bases). Germline lookup yields CDR1 LNHDA and CDR2 SQIVND (reference sequence). This CDR3 comprises 16 residues. The V end lost 6 bases, the J end lost 6 bases, and 21 bases lay between the germline ends. CDR3 DNA sequence: TGTGCCAGTAGGGACCTACAGGGCTCAGCAGGTCAGCCCCAGCATTTT. Translating gives CASRDLQGSAGQPQHF.

The chain is built from TRBV28 and TRBJ1-3; D might be TRBD1 (6 bases). Germline V lookup: CDR1 MDHEN, CDR2 SYDVKM. V was clipped by 5 bases and J by 4 bases, with 12 bases between them. The CDR3 covers 14 residues. Here the CDR3 reads CASSVQGEGNTIYF. CDR3 DNA sequence: TGTGCCAGCAGTGTACAGGGAGAGGGAAACACCATATATTTT.

This clone was seen a single time. The V and J genes are TRBV9 and TRBJ2-6; tentatively, D is TRBD1 (7 bases). The germline V gene encodes CDR1 SGDLS and CDR2 YYNGEE. V was trimmed by 4 bases and J by 0 bases, leaving 20 bases between them. The CDR3 is 19 residues long. CDR3 nucleotide sequence: TGTGCCAGCAGCTCCCAAACAGGGGACTCCTTCTCTGGGGCCAACGTCCTGACTTTC. Amino acid sequence: CASSSQTGDSFSGANVLTF.

The chain links TRBV29-1 to TRBJ2-7; a weak D match, TRBD2 (5 bases). Germline V gene data show CDR1 as SQVTM and CDR2 as ANQGSEA. The V and J ends lost 4 bases and 2 bases respectively, with 9 bases between them. This CDR3 contains 12 residues. The CDR3 reads CSVVPGTYEQYF. Here the CDR3 DNA reads TGCAGCGTTGTACCGGGGACCTACGAGCAGTACTTC.

This chain uses TRBV5-6 with TRBJ1-1, with D tentatively TRBD1 (6 bases). Trimming removed 0 bases at V and 1 base at J, with 7 bases between. Per germline, CDR1 SGHDT and CDR2 YYEEEE. The CDR3 is 14 amino acids. The CDR3 is CASSLARGNTEAFF. DNA of the CDR3: TGTGCCAGCAGCTTGGCCAGGGGGAACACTGAAGCTTTCTTT.

The V and J genes are TRBV2 and TRBJ1-1; TRBD1 matches at 7 bases. V lost 3 bases to trimming and J lost 4 bases; unmatched junction nucleotides: 5. Germline loops: CDR1 SNHLY, CDR2 FYNNEI. CDR3 size: 14 residues. CDR3: CASSETGLGTEAFF. The CDR3 DNA sequence: TGTGCCAGCAGTGAGACAGGGTTGGGCACTGAAGCTTTCTTT.

This clone has just one count. CDR3 in amino acids: CASTSLGLAGSEQFF. CDR3 nucleotide sequence: TGTGCCAGTACCAGCCTAGGACTAGCGGGGAGTGAGCAGTTCTTC. This chain links TRBV19 with TRBJ2-1; 12 bases fit TRBD2. The length of the CDR3 is 15 residues. Trimming cost V 7 bases and J 9 bases; bases outside gene matches: 10. Germline CDR1 LNHDA, CDR2 SQIVND (reference sequence). The full variable domain, with the rest looked up from reference TRBV19 and TRBJ2-1, is DGGITQSPKYLFRKEGQNVTLSCEQNLNHDAMYWYRQDPGQGLRLIYYSQIVNDFQKGDIAEGYSVSREKKESFPLTVTSAQKNPTAFYLCASTSLGLAGSEQFFGPGTRLTVL.

Comments on this clone: At one end, the junction sequence differs from germline, possibly due to a read error. The chain combines TRBV7-7 with TRBJ2-1, with TRBD1 matching 7 bases. The CDR3 is 15 residues long. CDR1 is SSHAT and CDR2 is FNYEAQ in the germline V gene (reference sequence). This chain's CDR3 is CASSLSNRGNNEQFF. The CDR3, as DNA: TGTGCTAGCAGCTTATCGAACAGGGGAAACAATGAGCAGTTCTTC.

The rearrangement links TRBV7-8 to TRBJ2-5; 8 nucleotides match TRBD2. Germline assignment: CDR1 SGHVS and CDR2 FQNEAQ. V lost 0 bases to trimming and J lost 5 bases; unmatched junction nucleotides: 5. The CDR3 consists of 15 residues. The CDR3 reads CASSLAATGGETQYF. The CDR3 DNA sequence: TGTGCCAGCAGCTTAGCGGCAACGGGGGGGGAGACCCAGTACTTC.

The rearrangement links TRBV2 to TRBJ2-7; 9 bases map to TRBD1. The germline gives CDR1 SNHLY, CDR2 FYNNEI. This CDR3 has 13 amino acids. J gave up 5 bases and V 6 bases, and 5 bases lay outside the gene matches. This chain's CDR3 is CASRETGGHEQYF. In DNA, the CDR3 is TGTGCCAGCAGGGAAACAGGGGGCCACGAGCAGTACTTC. Using reference TRBV2 and TRBJ2-7 for the parts outside the CDR3, the full variable domain is EPEVTQTPSHQVTQMGQEVILRCVPISNHLYFYWYRQILGQKVEFLVSFYNNEISEKSEIFDDQFSVERPDGSNFTLKIRSTKLEDSAMYFCASRETGGHEQYFGPGTRLTVT.

The chain combines TRBV15 with TRBJ2-1; TRBD2 is a possible D gene (5 bases). The CDR3 spans 17 residues. The V gene lost 2 bases and the J gene lost 6 bases, with 20 bases spanning the gap. CDR1 and CDR2 from the germline V gene are LNHNV and YYDKDF (reference sequence). CDR3 DNA sequence: TGTGCCACCAGCAGAAGCGGTACGCCTTCAAAGGGCAATGAGCAGTTCTTC. It is translated as CATSRSGTPSKGNEQFF.